What follows is one T cell receptor beta chain and its context. Its specificity is not known. This sample was included in a study of cytomegalovirus exposure and HLA in healthy donors. Study-wide results and limits: DRB1 had the most TCR associations and HLA-C the fewest, a later analysis found, with rates varying by HLA locus.

V lost 2 bases to trimming and J lost 0 bases, with 12 bases between them. This CDR3 is 15 amino acids long. CDR1 and CDR2 (germline): SGHKS, YYEKEE (reference sequence). 13 Jbeta primers and 60 Vbeta primers were used for the PCR. TCRdb's copy holds only in-frame clones and misses some; the assay was immunoSEQ multiplex PCR. The table has about 130,000 clones, approximately 80% seen once. The sample comprised PBMCs. The origin of this receptor is a man aged 50-60 years in good health and CMV-seronegative. The chain uses TRBV5-5 and TRBJ2-7; D perhaps matches TRBD2 (6 bases). CDR3 sequence: CASSFEAGSSYEQYF. The CDR3, as DNA: TGTGCCAGCAGCTTTGAGGCGGGGAGCTCCTACGAGCAGTACTTC.